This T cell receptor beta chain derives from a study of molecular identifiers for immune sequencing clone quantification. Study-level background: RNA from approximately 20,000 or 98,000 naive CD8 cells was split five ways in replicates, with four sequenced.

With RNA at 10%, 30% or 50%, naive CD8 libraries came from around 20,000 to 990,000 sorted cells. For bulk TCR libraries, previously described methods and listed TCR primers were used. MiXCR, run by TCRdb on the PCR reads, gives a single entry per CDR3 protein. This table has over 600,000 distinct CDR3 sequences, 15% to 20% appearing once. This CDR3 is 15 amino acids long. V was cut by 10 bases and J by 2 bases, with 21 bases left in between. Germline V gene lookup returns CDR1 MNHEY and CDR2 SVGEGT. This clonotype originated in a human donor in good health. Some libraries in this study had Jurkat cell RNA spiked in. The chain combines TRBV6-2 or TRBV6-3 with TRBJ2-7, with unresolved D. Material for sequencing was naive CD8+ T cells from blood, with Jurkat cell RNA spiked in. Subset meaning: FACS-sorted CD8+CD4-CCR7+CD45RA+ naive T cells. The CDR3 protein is CATVHPPQYTYEQYF. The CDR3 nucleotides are TGTGCCACGGTCCACCCACCCCAATATACCTACGAGCAGTACTTC.